This T cell receptor beta chain was sequenced for a study of T cells in women clearing cervical HPV infection. Overall study findings and caveats: Unknown T-cell numbers per sample may underlie the richness differences. Combining TCR richness with V gene abundances gave around 0.87 AUC. TRBV6-7 abundance was lower in cases than controls (roughly 0.11% versus 0.16%).

With regard to this clone: Its cognate antigen is unknown. The CDR3 goes on 3 residues after the read ends, and that part is filled in from the germline J gene.

Looked up from germline, CDR1 is SGHVS and CDR2 is FQNEAQ. Trimming removed 5 bases at V and 2 bases at J, with 5 bases between. The CDR3 is 12 amino acids. TCRdb's table, derived via immunoSEQ multiplex PCR, lists solely in-frame clones and lacks some. The sample is made up of about 39,000 clones, and the top ten hold 4.8% of it. The receptor's source is a woman aged 18 to 69 with a cervical HPV16 infection that either progressed to CIN3+ or cleared (not recorded which). The rearrangement uses TRBV7-8 and TRBJ2-3, with D unresolved. Material: blood buffy coat. The sequenced part of the CDR3 DNA is TGTGCCAGCAGCCTCTACACAGATACG. It translates to CASSLYTDT. Given in full, the CDR3 is CASSLYTDTQYF. Supplemented by reference TRBV7-8 and TRBJ2-3, the full variable domain reads GAGVSQSPRYKVAKRGQDVALRCDPISGHVSLFWYQQALGQGPEFLTYFQNEAQLDKSGLPSDRFFAERPEGSVSTLKIQRTQQEDSAVYLCASSLYTDTQYFGPGTRLTVL.